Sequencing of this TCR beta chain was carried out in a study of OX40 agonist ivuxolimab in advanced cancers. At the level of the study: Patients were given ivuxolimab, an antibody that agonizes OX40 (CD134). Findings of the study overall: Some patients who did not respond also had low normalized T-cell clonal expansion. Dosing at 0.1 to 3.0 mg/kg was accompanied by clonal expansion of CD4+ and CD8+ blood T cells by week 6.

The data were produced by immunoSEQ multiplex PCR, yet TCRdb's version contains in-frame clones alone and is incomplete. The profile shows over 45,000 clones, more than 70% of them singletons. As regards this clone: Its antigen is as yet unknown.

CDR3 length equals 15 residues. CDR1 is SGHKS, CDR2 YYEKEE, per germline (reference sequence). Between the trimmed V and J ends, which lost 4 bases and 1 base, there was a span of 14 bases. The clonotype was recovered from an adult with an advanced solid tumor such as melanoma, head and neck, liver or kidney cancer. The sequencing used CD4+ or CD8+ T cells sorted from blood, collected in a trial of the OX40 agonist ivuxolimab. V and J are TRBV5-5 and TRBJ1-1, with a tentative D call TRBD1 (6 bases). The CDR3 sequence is CASSPAGTPNTEAFF. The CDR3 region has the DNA TGTGCCAGCAGCCCAGCCGGGACACCGAACACTGAAGCTTTCTTT.